The 27 T cell receptor beta chains reported below all come from one sample, sequenced in a study of cytomegalovirus exposure and HLA in healthy donors. The PCR used 60 Vbeta and 13 Jbeta primers. Sequenced by immunoSEQ multiplex PCR; TCRdb stores in-frame clones only, minus some. The sample includes 200,000 to 250,000 clones, 75% of them seen just once. Sequenced input: PBMCs. The source of these receptors is a woman between 25 and 40 years old in good health and CMV-seronegative.

This sequence joins TRBV6-5 and TRBJ1-1; 9 bases line up with TRBD1. CDR1 is MNHEY, CDR2 SVGAGI, per germline. The length of the CDR3 is 14 residues. The V segment lost 5 bases and the J segment 6 bases; nucleotides outside the gene matches: 7. Here the CDR3 DNA reads TGTGCCAGCAGTAAGTGGGACAGGGACGCTGAAGCTTTCTTT. Its protein is CASSKWDRDAEAFF.

The chain employs TRBV4-1 and TRBJ1-1, with 7 bases lining up with TRBD1. Trimming took 0 bases from V and 0 from J; bases not matched to a gene: 10. CDR1 is MGHRA, CDR2 YSYEKL, per germline. The CDR3 is 18 amino acids. The chain's CDR3 is CASSQEEWRQGMNTEAFF. The CDR3 region has the DNA TGCGCCAGCAGCCAAGAAGAATGGCGACAGGGCATGAACACTGAAGCTTTCTTT.

A single count supports this clone. The J gene is TRBJ2-2, the V gene TRBV14; TRBD2 is a possible D gene (5 bases). V shed 0 bases and J shed 13 bases, with 9 bases lying between them. In germline, CDR1 is SGHDN, CDR2 FVKESK. This CDR3 has 12 residues. The CDR3, as DNA: TGTGCCAGCAGCCAAGATCTAGCAGGGCTGTTTTTT. Translated, it gives CASSQDLAGLFF.

This chain connects TRBV5-1 to TRBJ1-5; 7 nucleotides align to TRBD1. J lost 5 bases, V lost 0 bases, and 5 bases had no gene match. Per the germline V gene, CDR1 is SGHRS and CDR2 is YFSETQ. This CDR3 region has 15 residues. For the CDR3, the DNA is TGCGCCAGCAGCTTGGGACAGGGACCAGATCAGCCCCAGCATTTT. The encoded protein is CASSLGQGPDQPQHF.

This sequence joins TRBV7-3 and TRBJ2-1; TRBD2 agrees at 11 bases. Germline V lookup: CDR1 SGHTA, CDR2 FQGTGA. The ends lost 5 bases at V and 2 bases at J; junction bases unmatched: 2. There are 15 residues in the CDR3. The CDR3 reads CASSASGGTYNEQFF. In nucleotides, the CDR3 is TGTGCCAGCAGCGCTAGCGGGGGGACCTACAATGAGCAGTTCTTC.

In this sample, this clone turned up many times. The chain recombines TRBV18 with TRBJ1-4, with 7 bases matching TRBD1. The CDR3 loop spans 15 amino acids. Germline values: CDR1 KGHSH, CDR2 LQKENI. V was pared by 3 bases and J by 4 bases, with 5 bases of the junction left unmatched. CDR3 sequence (DNA): TGTGCCAGCTCACCGACTGGGACAGTTAATGAAAAACTGTTTTTT. This translates into CASSPTGTVNEKLFF. Full variable domain (outside the CDR3, taken from reference TRBV18 and TRBJ1-4): NAGVMQNPRHLVRRRGQEARLRCSPMKGHSHVYWYRQLPEEGLKFMVYLQKENIIDESGMPKERFSAEFPKEGPSILRIQQVVRGDSAAYFCASSPTGTVNEKLFFGSGTQLSVL.

The genes are TRBV27 and TRBJ2-7; 9 bases fit TRBD1. V lost 2 bases, J lost 2 bases, and 4 bases stayed unmatched. Germline assignment: CDR1 MNHEY and CDR2 SMNVEV (reference sequence). The CDR3 has 15 residues. This CDR3 is CASSLGGTGPYEQYF. The CDR3 coding sequence is TGTGCCAGCAGTTTAGGTGGGACAGGGCCCTACGAGCAGTACTTC.

The chain employs TRBV5-1 and TRBJ1-2, with D possibly being TRBD1 (6 bases). CDR1 and CDR2 from the germline V gene are SGHRS and YFSETQ. The ends were cut back, 0 bases at V and 6 bases at J, with 6 bases in the middle. The CDR3 covers 12 residues. CDR3 in amino acids: CASSLEGDGYTF. Here the CDR3 DNA reads TGCGCCAGCAGCTTGGAGGGGGATGGCTACACCTTC.

The chain has TRBV6-1 and TRBJ1-3, with D unresolved. V dropped 3 bases and J dropped 0 bases, with 15 bases sitting between them. The CDR3 covers 17 residues. Germline lookup yields CDR1 MNHNS and CDR2 SASEGT. For the CDR3, the DNA is TGTGCCAGCAGTGAGGGCAGATGGGTGAGCTCTGGAAACACCATATATTTT. Amino acids: CASSEGRWVSSGNTIYF.

This chain connects TRBV7-3 to TRBJ1-1; tentatively, D is TRBD1 (6 bases). With 5 bases removed from V and 0 bases from J, the gap between germline ends came to 13 bases. From germline, CDR1 is SGHTA and CDR2 FQGTGA. There are 15 residues in the CDR3. CDR3 loop: CASSLHRALNTEAFF. As DNA, the CDR3 is TGTGCCAGCAGCCTCCACAGGGCGTTGAACACTGAAGCTTTCTTT.

The genes are TRBV11-2 and TRBJ2-7, with D possibly matching TRBD1 (5 bases). The CDR3 sequence is 16 residues long. CDR1 and CDR2 (germline): SGHAT, FQNNGV. V was shortened by 1 base and J by 2 bases, with 15 bases between the two germline ends. The CDR3 region is CASSLVFTGITYEQYF. DNA of the CDR3: TGTGCCAGCAGCTTAGTCTTCACAGGCATAACCTACGAGCAGTACTTC.

This clone was observed a handful of times. The chain joins TRBV19 to TRBJ2-1; 9 nucleotides align to TRBD1. Germline CDR1 is LNHDA and CDR2 is SQIVND (reference sequence). Losses at the gene ends were 7 bases for V and 10 bases for J; bases not matched to a gene: 11. CDR3 length: 14 amino acids. The CDR3 nucleotides are TGTGCCAGTACCACGGACAGGGGCTATAAAGAGCAGTTCTTC. Protein product: CASTTDRGYKEQFF.

The chain couples TRBV4-2 to TRBJ1-6; D might be TRBD1 (5 bases). The CDR3 sequence is 14 residues long. Between the trimmed V and J ends, which lost 3 bases and 4 bases, there was a span of 7 bases. Germline assignment: CDR1 LGHNA and CDR2 YNFKEQ. The CDR3 loop is CASSQTAYNSPLHF. The CDR3 DNA sequence: TGTGCCAGCAGCCAGACAGCATATAATTCACCCCTCCACTTT.

The V and J genes are TRBV5-1 and TRBJ1-1; TRBD1 matches at 8 bases. Germline loops: CDR1 SGHRS, CDR2 YFSETQ. The ends lost 0 bases at V and 6 bases at J; junction bases unmatched: 10. The CDR3 is made up of 16 amino acids. The CDR3 DNA sequence: TGCGCCAGCAGCTTGGATGGGGACAGGTTTATGGCTGAAGCTTTCTTT. Its protein product is CASSLDGDRFMAEAFF.

As concerns this clone: One end of the junction is discordant with germline, which a read error may explain. This sample also contains other DNA sequences that code for the same CDR3. J is TRBJ2-1 and V is TRBV9; the D gene could be TRBD1 or TRBD2 (5 bases each). There are 13 residues in the CDR3. CDR1 is SGDLS, CDR2 YYNGEE, per germline. The CDR3 loop is CASSVALTDEQFF. CDR3 in DNA: TGCGCCAGCAGCGTAGCGTTGACAGATGAGCAGTTCTTC.

The chain carries TRBV5-5 and TRBJ2-3, with D possibly being TRBD2 (6 bases). CDR3 size: 14 residues. Germline V gene lookup returns CDR1 SGHKS and CDR2 YYEKEE (reference sequence). V was clipped by 2 bases and J by 2 bases, with 9 bases between them. CDR3 amino acids: CASSFGTSTDTQYF. CDR3 coding DNA: TGTGCCAGCAGCTTTGGGACTTCCACAGATACGCAGTATTTT. The variable domain in full, with the rest retrieved from reference TRBV5-5 and TRBJ2-3, is DAGVTQSPTHLIKTRGQQVTLRCSPISGHKSVSWYQQVLGQGPQFIFQYYEKEERGRGNFPDRFSARQFPNYSSELNVNALLLGDSALYLCASSFGTSTDTQYFGPGTRLTVL.

J is TRBJ1-2 and V is TRBV2, with 10 bases matching TRBD1. The CDR3 is made up of 13 amino acids. V lost 7 bases and J lost 4; bases outside the gene matches: 3. Looked up from germline, CDR1 is SNHLY and CDR2 is FYNNEI. The CDR3 coding sequence is TGTGCCAGCACTCGGACAGGGGGCTATGGCTACACCTTC. Its translation is CASTRTGGYGYTF.

V and J are TRBV9 and TRBJ2-3; 10 bases line up with TRBD2. Germline V gene data show CDR1 as SGDLS and CDR2 as YYNGEE. Trimming took 4 bases from V and 2 from J; bases not matched to a gene: 4. CDR3 length: 15 amino acids. The CDR3 is CASSTSGIDTDTQYF. CDR3 bases: TGTGCCAGCAGCACTAGCGGGATAGACACAGATACGCAGTATTTT.

This chain connects TRBV5-1 to TRBJ2-1; D may be TRBD2 (6 bases). Germline loops: CDR1 SGHRS, CDR2 YFSETQ. The CDR3 extends over 15 amino acids. V was clipped by 1 base and J by 2 bases, with 10 bases between them. CDR3 protein: CASSLTGVPYNEQFF. The CDR3 DNA sequence: TGCGCCAGCAGCTTGACGGGAGTACCCTACAATGAGCAGTTCTTC.

CDR3 loop: CALDSYGYTF. The CDR3 DNA follows: TGTGCCTTGGACAGCTATGGCTACACCTTC. The rearrangement uses TRBV30 and TRBJ1-2; maybe TRBD1 (6 bases). Trimming pared 7 bases from V and 4 bases from J, leaving 7 bases between. Looked up from germline, CDR1 is GTSNPN and CDR2 is SVGIG (reference sequence). The CDR3 consists of 10 residues.

The chain recombines TRBV11-3 with TRBJ2-7; weak D call: TRBD2 (5 bases). The CDR3 is 16 amino acids. The germline V and J ends were trimmed by 5 bases and 1 base, with 18 bases remaining between them. Germline-derived CDR1 and CDR2 are SGHNT and YENEEA. The CDR3 DNA is TGTGCCAGCAGCCCCATCACCGGGGTGCCGTCCTACGAGCAGTACTTC. Residues: CASSPITGVPSYEQYF.

As for this clone: Different DNA sequences within this sample yield the same CDR3. CDR3 amino acids: CASSPGTGGTEAFF. The CDR3 DNA is TGCGCCAGCAGCCCCGGGACAGGCGGGACTGAAGCTTTCTTT. The chain has TRBV5-1 and TRBJ1-1, with TRBD1 matching over 8 bases. The CDR3 is 14 residues long. The germline V gene has CDR1 SGHRS and CDR2 YFSETQ. Trimming removed 4 bases from V and 5 bases from J; junction bases left unmatched: 7.

This clone was recorded only once. CDR3 residues: CASRILRGPNNEQFF. The CDR3, as DNA: TGCGCCAGCAGGATACTAAGGGGCCCAAACAATGAGCAGTTCTTC. The chain is built from TRBV5-1 and TRBJ2-1, with D maybe TRBD1 (5 bases). V was clipped by 5 bases and J by 5 bases, with 17 bases between them. This CDR3 contains 15 residues. Per germline, CDR1 SGHRS and CDR2 YFSETQ.

This clone has only one observation. V and J are TRBV19 and TRBJ2-2, with no clear D. The CDR3 is 12 residues long. Per the germline V gene, CDR1 is LNHDA and CDR2 is SQIVND (reference sequence). Trimming cost V 5 bases and J 10 bases, with 11 bases left between them. CDR3 bases: TGTGCCAGTAGTGACTGGCCTTTGGAGCTGTTTTTT. Translated, it gives CASSDWPLELFF.

A single count supports this clone. This may come from a read error, since a much larger clone is one base off. DNA for the CDR3: TGCGCCAGCAGCTTGCTCCCACGGGGGGATGAGCAGTTCTTC. This translates into CASSLLPRGDEQFF. The chain combines TRBV5-1 with TRBJ2-1; the match to TRBD2 covers 7 bases. The CDR3 length is 14 residues. Looked up from germline, CDR1 is SGHRS and CDR2 is YFSETQ. With V trimmed by 1 base and J by 8 bases, 6 bases remained unmatched.

The genes are TRBV18 and TRBJ1-4; D unresolved. The germline V gene has CDR1 KGHSH and CDR2 LQKENI. The V end was cut by 8 bases, the J end by 1 base, with 8 bases between. The CDR3 is 13 residues long. CDR3 sequence reads: CASEEGTNEKLFF. As DNA, the CDR3 is TGTGCCAGCGAAGAGGGAACTAATGAAAAACTGTTTTTT.

V gene TRBV30 combines with J gene TRBJ1-1; a weak D match, TRBD1 (5 bases). CDR1 and CDR2 from the germline V gene are GTSNPN and SVGIG (reference sequence). There are 12 residues in the CDR3. Trimming removed 2 bases at V and 11 bases at J, with 15 bases between. The chain's CDR3 is CAWSTDGTRAFF. In DNA form, the CDR3 reads TGTGCCTGGAGTACTGACGGGACTCGGGCTTTCTTT.